What follows describes a single T cell receptor (beta chain). Antigen specificity is unknown. The primer mix had 60 Vbeta and 13 Jbeta primers. Repertoires were generated with immunoSEQ multiplex PCR, while TCRdb's copy carries only in-frame clones and drops some. The profile shows some 150,000 clones, about 80% of them singletons. CDR3 length: 16 amino acids. The germline gives CDR1 ENHRY, CDR2 SYGVKD. Trimming stripped 4 bases from V and 4 bases from J, with 14 bases between. This record comes from a study of cytomegalovirus exposure and HLA in healthy donors. Study findings and constraints: HLA alleles were associated with some 16,000 TCR beta sequences in a later analysis at 0.05 false discovery rate.

The sequencing sample was made of PBMCs. The chain couples TRBV10-3 to TRBJ2-6; the D gene is possibly TRBD1 (6 bases). The source is a man aged 40-55 years in good health and CMV-seropositive. The CDR3 here is CAISGQDSGGANVLTF. CDR3 bases: TGTGCCATCAGTGGACAGGATTCGGGCGGGGCCAACGTCCTGACTTTC.